Listed below are T cell receptor beta chains from one sample, sequenced in a study of CD8 T cells in Susac syndrome. TCRdb re-derived calls from the immunoSEQ multiplex PCR reads in MiXCR, one entry per CDR3 protein. The sample shows about 200,000 distinct CDR3 sequences, roughly 95% of them seen only once. Material: CD4+ T cells from PBMCs. These receptors originate from a human donor in good health. Each CDR3 is given with its conserved first and last residue. Fields, in order: clone size, J gene, D gene, V gene, CDR3 protein, CDR3 DNA. The D gene is left open where the match is weak. Size is omitted from some rows. Given values are once, few, many or a class for expanded clones.

clone size: .
J gene: TRBJ2-3
D gene: TRBD2
V gene: TRBV29-1
CDR3 protein: CSVEGLAGSTDTQYF
CDR3 DNA: TGCAGCGTTGAAGGGCTAGCGGGAAGCACAGATACGCAGTATTTT

clone size: .
J gene: TRBJ2-1
D gene: .
V gene: TRBV11-2
CDR3 protein: CASRFYGDEQFF
CDR3 DNA: TGTGCCAGCAGGTTTTACGGCGATGAGCAGTTCTTC

clone size: .
J gene: TRBJ1-1
D gene: .
V gene: TRBV20-1
CDR3 protein: CSAEGGNTEAFF
CDR3 DNA: TGCAGTGCTGAGGGGGGGAACACTGAAGCTTTCTTT

clone size: once
J gene: TRBJ2-3
D gene: .
V gene: TRBV5-1
CDR3 protein: CASSPTWFPDTQYF
CDR3 DNA: TGCGCCAGCAGCCCGACTTGGTTCCCAGATACGCAGTATTTT

clone size: .
J gene: TRBJ2-5
D gene: .
V gene: TRBV7-9
CDR3 protein: CASSTVEETQYF
CDR3 DNA: TGTGCCAGCAGCACGGTAGAAGAGACCCAGTACTTC

clone size: .
J gene: TRBJ2-5
D gene: .
V gene: TRBV5-1
CDR3 protein: CASSKGLLQETQYF
CDR3 DNA: TGCGCCAGCAGCAAGGGACTTCTCCAAGAGACCCAGTACTTC

clone size: .
J gene: TRBJ2-3
D gene: TRBD2
V gene: TRBV6-6
CDR3 protein: CASGSTSGADTQYF
CDR3 DNA: TGTGCCAGCGGAAGTACTAGCGGCGCAGATACGCAGTATTTT

clone size: .
J gene: TRBJ1-2
D gene: .
V gene: TRBV29-1
CDR3 protein: CSVERGNRVYGYTF
CDR3 DNA: TGCAGCGTTGAAAGGGGGAACCGAGTCTATGGCTACACCTTC

clone size: .
J gene: TRBJ2-7
D gene: TRBD2
V gene: TRBV3-1
CDR3 protein: CASSQGVAGFSYEQYF
CDR3 DNA: TGTGCCAGCAGCCAAGGTGTAGCGGGGTTCTCCTACGAGCAGTACTTC

clone size: .
J gene: TRBJ2-3
D gene: .
V gene: TRBV24-1
CDR3 protein: CATSGGATDTQYF
CDR3 DNA: TGTGCCACCAGTGGGGGGGCCACAGATACGCAGTATTTT

clone size: .
J gene: TRBJ2-1
D gene: .
V gene: TRBV20-1
CDR3 protein: CSARVPGGEQFF
CDR3 DNA: TGCAGTGCTAGAGTCCCAGGAGGTGAGCAGTTCTTC

clone size: .
J gene: TRBJ1-5
D gene: .
V gene: TRBV20-1
CDR3 protein: CSASRAGHNQPQHF
CDR3 DNA: TGCAGTGCTAGCCGGGCAGGCCACAATCAGCCCCAGCATTTT

clone size: .
J gene: TRBJ2-1
D gene: TRBD2
V gene: TRBV15
CDR3 protein: CATSRDRLAEFYNEQFF
CDR3 DNA: TGTGCCACCAGCAGAGATCGACTAGCGGAGTTCTACAATGAGCAGTTCTTC

clone size: .
J gene: TRBJ1-1
D gene: TRBD1
V gene: TRBV29-1
CDR3 protein: CSVEEILQGTEAFF
CDR3 DNA: TGCAGCGTTGAAGAAATCCTACAGGGGACTGAAGCTTTCTTT

clone size: .
J gene: TRBJ1-1
D gene: .
V gene: TRBV9
CDR3 protein: CASSVSGANTEAFF
CDR3 DNA: TGTGCCAGCAGCGTTTCAGGGGCAAACACTGAAGCTTTCTTT

clone size: .
J gene: TRBJ2-5
D gene: .
V gene: TRBV10-3
CDR3 protein: CAIGEATETQYF
CDR3 DNA: TGTGCCATCGGCGAGGCGACGGAGACCCAGTACTTC

clone size: .
J gene: TRBJ1-1
D gene: .
V gene: TRBV2
CDR3 protein: CASSVFGMNTEAFF
CDR3 DNA: TGTGCCAGCAGTGTTTTCGGGATGAACACTGAAGCTTTCTTT

clone size: .
J gene: TRBJ2-3
D gene: .
V gene: TRBV7-8
CDR3 protein: CASSLAGTTSTDTQYF
CDR3 DNA: TGTGCCAGCAGCTTAGCGGGCACGACTAGCACAGATACGCAGTATTTT

clone size: once
J gene: TRBJ2-1
D gene: TRBD1
V gene: TRBV27
CDR3 protein: CASSWTGHYNEQFF
CDR3 DNA: TGTGCCAGCAGCTGGACAGGCCACTACAATGAGCAGTTCTTC

clone size: .
J gene: TRBJ2-6
D gene: TRBD1
V gene: TRBV29-1
CDR3 protein: CSVETQGTGANVLTF
CDR3 DNA: TGCAGCGTTGAAACACAGGGGACCGGGGCCAACGTCCTGACTTTC

clone size: once
J gene: TRBJ1-2
D gene: .
V gene: TRBV3-1
CDR3 protein: CASSVNYGYTF
CDR3 DNA: TGTGCCAGCAGCGTGAACTATGGCTACACCTTC

clone size: .
J gene: TRBJ1-6
D gene: TRBD1
V gene: TRBV19
CDR3 protein: CASGRTGSKWESPLHF
CDR3 DNA: TGTGCCAGCGGTCGGACAGGGAGTAAGTGGGAATCACCCCTCCACTTT

clone size: .
J gene: TRBJ2-5
D gene: .
V gene: TRBV6-5
CDR3 protein: CASKPGPQETQYF
CDR3 DNA: TGTGCCAGCAAACCGGGACCGCAGGAGACCCAGTACTTC

clone size: .
J gene: TRBJ2-5
D gene: .
V gene: TRBV15
CDR3 protein: CATSRAAGAETQYF
CDR3 DNA: TGTGCCACCAGCAGAGCGGCGGGCGCAGAGACCCAGTACTTC

clone size: .
J gene: TRBJ2-3
D gene: TRBD1
V gene: TRBV24-1
CDR3 protein: CATSDSRTGGDADTQYF
CDR3 DNA: TGTGCCACCAGTGATTCCCGGACAGGGGGCGACGCAGATACGCAGTATTTT

clone size: .
J gene: TRBJ2-7
D gene: .
V gene: TRBV5-6
CDR3 protein: CASSDSSTYEQYF
CDR3 DNA: TGTGCCAGCAGCGACAGTTCAACCTACGAGCAGTACTTC

clone size: .
J gene: TRBJ2-3
D gene: .
V gene: TRBV29-1
CDR3 protein: CSVDQRPAGDTQYF
CDR3 DNA: TGCAGCGTTGACCAACGCCCTGCAGGAGATACGCAGTATTTT

clone size: .
J gene: TRBJ2-1
D gene: .
V gene: TRBV3-1
CDR3 protein: CASIQSGSDEQFF
CDR3 DNA: TGTGCCAGCATCCAGTCAGGTTCCGATGAGCAGTTCTTC

clone size: .
J gene: TRBJ2-5
D gene: .
V gene: TRBV18
CDR3 protein: CASSLQEETQYF
CDR3 DNA: TGTGCCAGCTCACTACAGGAAGAGACCCAGTACTTC

clone size: .
J gene: TRBJ1-1
D gene: TRBD1
V gene: TRBV27
CDR3 protein: CASSLGQVGVNTEAFF
CDR3 DNA: TGTGCCAGCAGTTTGGGACAGGTGGGAGTGAACACTGAAGCTTTCTTT

clone size: .
J gene: TRBJ1-3
D gene: .
V gene: TRBV15
CDR3 protein: CATSRDRGVPGNTIYF
CDR3 DNA: TGTGCCACCAGCAGAGATAGGGGGGTGCCTGGAAACACCATATATTTT

clone size: .
J gene: TRBJ1-1
D gene: .
V gene: TRBV13
CDR3 protein: CASSSPLGEAFF
CDR3 DNA: TGTGCCAGCAGCTCCCCCCTGGGTGAAGCTTTCTTT

clone size: .
J gene: TRBJ2-1
D gene: .
V gene: TRBV24-1
CDR3 protein: CATALSGVGGNEQFF
CDR3 DNA: TGTGCCACTGCTCTTAGCGGAGTCGGGGGCAATGAGCAGTTCTTC

clone size: .
J gene: TRBJ1-5
D gene: .
V gene: TRBV24-1
CDR3 protein: CATGQYSNQPQHF
CDR3 DNA: TGTGCCACCGGACAGTATAGCAATCAGCCCCAGCATTTT

clone size: .
J gene: TRBJ1-5
D gene: .
V gene: TRBV2
CDR3 protein: CASSETWGIQPQHF
CDR3 DNA: TGTGCCAGCAGTGAAACTTGGGGAATTCAGCCCCAGCATTTT

clone size: .
J gene: TRBJ2-3
D gene: TRBD2
V gene: TRBV7-9
CDR3 protein: CASSLSGGHLTDTQYF
CDR3 DNA: TGTGCCAGCAGCTTGAGCGGGGGGCACCTCACAGATACGCAGTATTTT

clone size: .
J gene: TRBJ2-7
D gene: TRBD1
V gene: TRBV12-3/TRBV12-4
CDR3 protein: CASRTGTGQYEQYF
CDR3 DNA: TGTGCCAGCAGGACCGGGACAGGGCAATACGAGCAGTACTTC